The 9 T cell receptor beta chains listed next were all sequenced from one sample in a study of blood T cell repertoires in COVID-19. Using immunoSEQ multiplex PCR, the repertoire was profiled, and TCRdb retains in-frame clones only, with some absent. The sample has about 270,000 clones, about 88% seen once. Material: PBMCs or T cells enriched from blood (not recorded which). The receptors stem from a woman aged 55-75 years in a cohort exposed to, infected with or recovered from COVID-19 (not recorded which).

The chain links TRBV20-1 to TRBJ2-1; D possibly corresponds to TRBD1 (6 bases). V shed 3 bases and J shed 2 bases, with 8 bases lying between them. CDR3 length: 13 amino acids. Germline loops: CDR1 DFQATT, CDR2 SNEGSKA (reference sequence). DNA of the CDR3: TGCAGTGCTAGTACAGGGACCTACAATGAGCAGTTCTTC. Amino acids: CSASTGTYNEQFF.

V usage is TRBV30 and J usage is TRBJ1-2; TRBD1 might be the D (6 bases). Trimming took off 4 bases at V and 4 bases at J, with 13 bases between the two ends. The germline V gene encodes CDR1 GTSNPN and CDR2 SVGIG (reference sequence). This CDR3 is 13 amino acids long. CDR3 region: CAWTPRGSYGYTF. The CDR3 DNA sequence: TGTGCCTGGACCCCCAGGGGTAGCTATGGCTACACCTTC.

V gene TRBV3-1 (or the pseudogene TRBV3-2) combines with J gene TRBJ1-2, with 12 bases fitting TRBD1. Germline CDR1 reads LGHDT; CDR2 reads YNNKEL (reference sequence). J was trimmed by 6 bases and V by 4 bases; bases with no gene match: 9. This CDR3 comprises 16 residues. The CDR3 is CASSPTPRDRGHGYTF. The CDR3 nucleotides are TGTGCCAGCAGCCCCACCCCACGGGACAGGGGGCATGGCTACACCTTC.

This clone was observed a single time. This chain joins TRBV6-6 and TRBJ1-1, with a possible D match to TRBD1 (6 bases). The CDR3 length is 12 residues. CDR1 and CDR2 from the germline V gene are MNHNY and SVGAGI (reference sequence). The V end lost 5 bases, the J end lost 8 bases, and 12 bases lay between the germline ends. The CDR3 region is CASSDSQGEAFF. In DNA form, the CDR3 reads TGTGCCAGCAGTGATAGTCAGGGGGAAGCTTTCTTT.

J is TRBJ1-2 and V is TRBV28; D gene ambiguous. CDR3 length equals 13 residues. The ends were cut back, 11 bases at V and 8 bases at J, with 21 bases in the middle. Germline V gene sequence: CDR1 MDHEN, CDR2 SYDVKM. CDR3 amino acids: CACQEGKERGYTF. The CDR3 DNA follows: TGTGCCTGCCAAGAAGGGAAGGAGCGGGGCTACACCTTC.

This chain joins TRBV3-1 (or the pseudogene TRBV3-2) and TRBJ2-5; TRBD2 aligns across 8 bases. CDR3 length equals 16 residues. Germline V lookup: CDR1 LGHDT, CDR2 YNNKEL (reference sequence). V was clipped by 1 base and J by 5 bases; unmatched bases: 9. DNA of the CDR3: TGTGCCAGCAGCCAAGCGAGCAGCGGGAGTCGGGAGACCCAGTACTTC. Protein sequence: CASSQASSGSRETQYF.

CDR3 sequence: CASSFIGELFF. CDR3 in DNA: TGCGCCAGCAGCTTTATCGGGGAGCTGTTTTTT. The rearrangement uses TRBV5-1 and TRBJ2-2, with D uncertain. CDR3 length equals 11 residues. Looked up from germline, CDR1 is SGHRS and CDR2 is YFSETQ. Trimming took off 2 bases at V and 7 bases at J, with 3 bases between the two ends.

The V call is TRBV20-1, the J call TRBJ1-5; tentative D call: TRBD1 (6 bases). V was cut by 3 bases and J by 6 bases, with 15 bases left in between. This CDR3 is built from 14 residues. The germline V gene has CDR1 DFQATT and CDR2 SNEGSKA (reference sequence). CDR3 DNA sequence: TGCAGTGCTAGTCCCAGCAGGGGCCCTCAGCCCCAGCATTTT. Encoded protein: CSASPSRGPQPQHF.

The V gene is TRBV28, the J gene TRBJ1-1; D ambiguous. Germline V gene data show CDR1 as MDHEN and CDR2 as SYDVKM. CDR3 length: 10 residues. V gave up 6 bases and J gave up 11 bases, with 10 bases separating them. This CDR3 reads CASSMRLAFF. As DNA, the CDR3 is TGTGCCAGCAGCATGAGGTTGGCTTTCTTT.